The 19 T cell receptor beta chains reported below all come from one sample, sequenced in a study of T cells in tuberculosis (dated by TCRdb to the late 2010s). The library was obtained by the immunoSEQ multiplex PCR assay. The table was pulled from immuneACCESS by TCRdb, which kept in-frame rearrangements only. Such tables lose some clones; where checked, under half of the loss comes from unresolved V genes, and the rest has no known cause. Within this sample are 25,000 to 30,000 clones, with just over 90% of them counted one time only. The ten biggest clones cover 4.9% of the sample. The sequenced sample was PBMCs. The receptors shown here come from a donor aged 5 to 30 with latent tuberculosis or without tuberculosis infection.

This clone was detected once. The chain carries TRBV15 and TRBJ2-1, with D tentatively TRBD1 (6 bases). Germline values: CDR1 LNHNV, CDR2 YYDKDF (reference sequence). V dropped 4 bases and J dropped 5 bases, with 21 bases sitting between them. The CDR3 totals 17 residues. CDR3: CATSTSKGTRIDNEQFF. CDR3 nucleotide sequence: TGTGCCACCAGCACAAGTAAAGGGACACGGATTGACAATGAGCAGTTCTTC.

This clone has a handful of counts. The V gene is TRBV7-4, the J gene TRBJ1-5, with D maybe TRBD1 (5 bases). Trimming took off 0 bases at V and 0 bases at J, with 9 bases between the two ends. Per germline, CDR1 SGHVT and CDR2 SQSDAQ. The CDR3 covers 16 residues. The CDR3 region has the DNA TGTGCCAGCAGCTTAGCGCAGGGCCTTAGCAATCAGCCCCAGCATTTT. This sequence encodes CASSLAQGLSNQPQHF.

The rearrangement uses TRBV2 and TRBJ1-1, with 7 positions matching TRBD1. In germline, CDR1 is SNHLY, CDR2 FYNNEI. The CDR3 loop spans 16 amino acids. The trim removed 0 bases at V and 1 base at J, leaving 5 bases unmatched. The CDR3 here is CASSEAQTGSNTEAFF. Here the CDR3 DNA reads TGTGCCAGCAGTGAAGCGCAGACAGGGTCGAACACTGAAGCTTTCTTT.

This chain joins TRBV7-9 and TRBJ2-7, with D tentatively TRBD2 (6 bases). Trimming removed 3 bases from V and 6 bases from J, with 15 bases in between. The CDR3 has 14 residues. The germline CDR1 and CDR2 sequences are SEHNR and FQNEAQ (reference sequence). CDR3 amino acids: CASSFDREKSEQYF. The DNA for the CDR3 is TGTGCCAGCAGCTTTGATCGGGAGAAATCCGAGCAGTACTTC. Combining the CDR3 with reference TRBV7-9 and TRBJ2-7 gives the whole variable domain DTGVSQNPRHKITKRGQNVTFRCDPISEHNRLYWYRQTLGQGPEFLTYFQNEAQLEKSRLLSDRFSAERPKGSFSTLEIQRTEQGDSAMYLCASSFDREKSEQYFGPGTRLTVT.

The genes are TRBV28 and TRBJ1-4; D not resolved. CDR1 and CDR2 (germline): MDHEN, SYDVKM. The CDR3 loop spans 12 amino acids. Deletions cut 6 bases from V and 8 bases from J, with 10 bases between. DNA of the CDR3: TGTGCCAGCAGCCGTTCGGGGGAAAAACTGTTTTTT. Translation gives CASSRSGEKLFF.

The chain has TRBV9 and TRBJ1-6; no clear D gene. Trimming pared 3 bases from V and 6 bases from J, leaving 10 bases between. There are 14 residues in the CDR3. Germline CDR1 SGDLS, CDR2 YYNGEE. Here the CDR3 reads CASSEKAGNSPLHF. The CDR3 region has the DNA TGTGCCAGCAGCGAGAAGGCGGGTAATTCACCCCTCCACTTT. Variable domain in full (rest from reference TRBV9 and TRBJ1-6): DSGVTQTPKHLITATGQRVTLRCSPRSGDLSVYWYQQSLDQGLQFLIQYYNGEERAKGNILERFSAQQFPDLHSELNLSSLELGDSALYFCASSEKAGNSPLHFGNGTRLTVT.

V gene TRBV28 combines with J gene TRBJ2-3, with TRBD2 identical over 7 bases. Germline lookup yields CDR1 MDHEN and CDR2 SYDVKM. The V segment lost 8 bases and the J segment 5 bases; nucleotides outside the gene matches: 13. The CDR3 has 15 residues. The CDR3 DNA follows: TGTGCCAGCCTCCCGAGGGGCGGGAGAAAAGATACGCAGTATTTT. Its protein is CASLPRGGRKDTQYF.

This clone came up once. This rearrangement joins TRBV14 to TRBJ1-2; weak D call: TRBD1 (5 bases). This CDR3 spans 15 amino acids. Trimming removed 3 bases at V and 1 base at J, with 12 bases between. The germline V gene has CDR1 SGHDN and CDR2 FVKESK. CDR3 loop: CASSQSGAVNYGYTF. The CDR3, as DNA: TGTGCCAGCAGCCAGAGTGGGGCCGTTAACTATGGCTACACCTTC.

This chain connects TRBV28 to TRBJ2-1; the match to TRBD2 covers 9 bases. J lost 5 bases, V lost 3 bases, and 5 bases had no gene match. The CDR3 covers 15 residues. CDR1 MDHEN and CDR2 SYDVKM come from the germline V gene. CDR3: CASSFVSGGNNEQFF. For the CDR3, the DNA is TGTGCCAGCAGTTTCGTTAGCGGGGGAAACAATGAGCAGTTCTTC. Complete variable domain (other parts from reference TRBV28 and TRBJ2-1): DVKVTQSSRYLVKRTGEKVFLECVQDMDHENMFWYRQDPGLGLRLIYFSYDVKMKEKGDIPEGYSVSREKKERFSLILESASTNQTSMYLCASSFVSGGNNEQFFGPGTRLTVL.

The chain uses TRBV11-2 and TRBJ1-2; the match to TRBD1 covers 7 bases. The CDR3 extends over 14 amino acids. V lost 2 bases to trimming and J lost 4 bases; unmatched junction nucleotides: 4. The germline V gene encodes CDR1 SGHAT and CDR2 FQNNGV. The CDR3 DNA sequence: TGTGCCAGCAGCTTATTACAGGGGAGCTATGGCTACACCTTC. Translating gives CASSLLQGSYGYTF.

The chain links TRBV19 to TRBJ2-3, with TRBD2 matching over 15 bases. Germline V gene data show CDR1 as LNHDA and CDR2 as SQIVND (reference sequence). This CDR3 has 18 amino acids. With V trimmed by 4 bases and J by 0 bases, 5 bases remained unmatched. CDR3 sequence: CASSKGLAGGYSTDTQYF. In nucleotides, the CDR3 is TGTGCCAGTAGTAAGGGACTAGCGGGGGGATATAGCACAGATACGCAGTATTTT.

The chain links TRBV5-1 to TRBJ2-7, with 7 bases fitting TRBD1. Trimming cost V 1 base and J 4 bases; bases outside gene matches: 5. The CDR3 contains 14 residues. The germline V gene encodes CDR1 SGHRS and CDR2 YFSETQ. CDR3 in DNA: TGCGCCAGCAGCTTGACGACAGGGTTGTACGAGCAGTACTTC. Residues: CASSLTTGLYEQYF.

The chain has TRBV27 and TRBJ2-1; TRBD2 matches 12 bases. The CDR3 runs 17 residues. The germline V gene encodes CDR1 MNHEY and CDR2 SMNVEV (reference sequence). Trimming removed 2 bases from V and 7 bases from J; junction bases left unmatched: 9. The CDR3, as DNA: TGTGCCAGCAGTTTACGACTAGCGGGAGTTCTAAGAAATGAGCAGTTCTTC. It yields the protein CASSLRLAGVLRNEQFF.

This chain uses TRBV19 with TRBJ2-7; 8 nucleotides agree with TRBD2. J gave up 3 bases and V 2 bases, and 3 bases lay outside the gene matches. This CDR3 is 14 amino acids long. CDR1 LNHDA and CDR2 SQIVND come from the germline V gene (reference sequence). The chain's CDR3 is CASSIKGTSYEQYF. For the CDR3, the DNA is TGTGCCAGTAGTATAAAAGGGACTAGCTACGAGCAGTACTTC.

The CDR3 nucleotides are TGTGCCAGCAGCTTAGGCAGTAATAGCAATCAGCCCCAGCATTTT. Amino acid sequence: CASSLGSNSNQPQHF. V gene TRBV11-2 combines with J gene TRBJ1-5; D is uncertain. V lost 1 base and J lost 0, with 7 bases in between. The germline V gene encodes CDR1 SGHAT and CDR2 FQNNGV. The CDR3 length is 15 residues.

The V and J genes are TRBV28 and TRBJ1-2; 7 bases align to TRBD1. The CDR3 contains 13 residues. In germline, CDR1 is MDHEN, CDR2 SYDVKM. With 8 bases clipped from V and 7 bases from J, the junction kept 10 bases outside the gene matches. The CDR3 bases are TGTGCCAGCGGATCCGACAGGGCAAGTGGCTACACCTTC. It codes for CASGSDRASGYTF.

This clone was seen just once. The chain uses TRBV28 and TRBJ2-2; TRBD1 aligns across 8 bases. Germline CDR1 and CDR2: MDHEN and SYDVKM. This CDR3 contains 14 residues. V lost 2 bases to trimming and J lost 7 bases; unmatched junction nucleotides: 3. This chain's CDR3 is CASSLQGAGGELFF. CDR3 bases: TGTGCCAGCAGTTTACAGGGGGCGGGCGGGGAGCTGTTTTTT.

This clone was counted once. The chain couples TRBV7-8 to TRBJ1-2, with D uncertain. V lost 5 bases and J lost 7, with 20 bases in between. The CDR3 is made up of 15 amino acids. The germline CDR1 and CDR2 sequences are SGHVS and FQNEAQ. The CDR3 DNA reads as TGTGCCAGCAGCCGCCGGGTTTACCCTCGAGGTGGCTACACCTTC. The encoded protein is CASSRRVYPRGGYTF. Based on the CDR3 plus reference TRBV7-8 and TRBJ1-2, the full variable domain is GAGVSQSPRYKVAKRGQDVALRCDPISGHVSLFWYQQALGQGPEFLTYFQNEAQLDKSGLPSDRFFAERPEGSVSTLKIQRTQQEDSAVYLCASSRRVYPRGGYTFGSGTRLTVV.

The chain has TRBV2 and TRBJ2-3; no clear D. CDR3 size: 13 residues. With 2 bases removed from V and 1 base from J, the gap between germline ends came to 4 bases. CDR1 is SNHLY, CDR2 FYNNEI, per germline. The CDR3: CASSEQGTDTQYF. CDR3 in DNA: TGTGCCAGCAGTGAACAGGGCACAGATACGCAGTATTTT.